This is a list of T cell receptor beta chains from one sample in a study of blood T cell repertoires in COVID-19. Sequencing used immunoSEQ multiplex PCR; TCRdb keeps in-frame clones, though not all of them. Here the sample spans tens of thousands of clones, 85% to 90% being singletons. Sequenced: peripheral blood. The receptors derive from an older man with acute or convalescent COVID-19. The CDR3 runs from the conserved cysteine through the conserved F or W. A D gene is named only where the DNA matches it firmly. Clone size is shown for a subset of rows, as once, few, many or a class of expanded clone.

size: -
D: -
J: TRBJ1-1
V: TRBV28
CDR3: CASSGQTEAFF
DNA: TGTGCCAGCAGCGGACAGACTGAAGCTTTCTTT

size: -
D: -
J: TRBJ1-5
V: TRBV5-5
CDR3: CASSLGAVAQPQHF
DNA: TGTGCCAGCAGCTTAGGGGCGGTGGCCCAGCCCCAGCATTTT

size: -
D: TRBD2
J: TRBJ2-1
V: TRBV6-6
CDR3: CASRLDSGGALNEQFF
DNA: TGTGCCAGCAGACTCGACAGCGGGGGGGCCTTAAATGAGCAGTTCTTC

size: -
D: TRBD1
J: TRBJ1-3
V: TRBV19
CDR3: CASSTWTGPGNTIYF
DNA: TGTGCCAGTAGTACTTGGACAGGCCCTGGAAACACCATATATTTT

size: -
D: -
J: TRBJ2-1
V: TRBV4-3
CDR3: CASSQDRGWDRQFF
DNA: TGCGCCAGCAGCCAAGATAGGGGGTGGGATCGGCAGTTCTTC

size: -
D: -
J: TRBJ2-2
V: TRBV10-1
CDR3: CASSDPGRGVAGELFF
DNA: TGCGCCAGCAGTGACCCCGGGCGGGGTGTCGCCGGGGAGCTGTTTTTT

size: -
D: TRBD1
J: TRBJ1-1
V: TRBV29-1
CDR3: CSVSDRDTEAFF
DNA: TGCAGCGTAAGTGACAGGGACACTGAAGCTTTCTTT

size: few
D: TRBD1
J: TRBJ2-2
V: TRBV4-2
CDR3: CASSQRQGWTGELFF
DNA: TGTGCCAGCAGCCAGCGACAGGGATGGACCGGGGAGCTGTTTTTT

size: -
D: -
J: TRBJ2-2
V: TRBV30
CDR3: CAWSVLTPGELFF
DNA: TGTGCCTGGAGTGTACTAACCCCCGGGGAGCTGTTTTTT

size: few
D: -
J: TRBJ1-5
V: TRBV10-3
CDR3: CAISESRLNNQPQHF
DNA: TGTGCCATCAGTGAGTCGAGACTGAACAATCAGCCCCAGCATTTT

size: -
D: -
J: TRBJ1-5
V: TRBV11-2
CDR3: CASSLNGYQPQHF
DNA: TGTGCCAGCAGCTTAAACGGGTATCAGCCCCAGCATTTT

size: -
D: TRBD2
J: TRBJ2-3
V: TRBV6-6
CDR3: CASSYQGGRATDTQYF
DNA: TGTGCCAGCAGTTACCAAGGCGGGAGGGCTACAGATACGCAGTATTTT

size: -
D: TRBD2
J: TRBJ2-2
V: TRBV28
CDR3: CASSSIGGWNGELFF
DNA: TGTGCCAGCAGTTCCATCGGGGGGTGGAACGGGGAGCTGTTTTTT

size: once
D: -
J: TRBJ2-5
V: TRBV11-2
CDR3: CASSPGWLGETQYF
DNA: TGTGCCAGCAGCCCAGGGTGGCTCGGGGAGACCCAGTACTTC

size: -
D: -
J: TRBJ2-3
V: TRBV7-2
CDR3: CASSIAGSDTQYF
DNA: TGTGCCAGCAGCATCGCAGGGTCAGATACGCAGTATTTT

size: medium-sized
D: -
J: TRBJ1-1
V: TRBV5-4
CDR3: CASSMQYTEAFF
DNA: TGTGCCAGCAGCATGCAGTACACTGAAGCTTTCTTT

size: -
D: -
J: TRBJ1-5
V: TRBV19
CDR3: CASSFRGPQHF
DNA: TGTGCCAGTAGCTTTCGAGGGCCCCAGCATTTT

size: -
D: TRBD1
J: TRBJ1-2
V: TRBV6-1
CDR3: CASRPETGAYGYTF
DNA: TGTGCCAGCAGACCAGAAACAGGGGCCTATGGCTACACCTTC

size: -
D: -
J: TRBJ1-5
V: TRBV5-4
CDR3: CASSLAGEGQPQHF
DNA: TGTGCCAGCAGCTTGGCGGGGGAAGGACAGCCCCAGCATTTT

size: -
D: TRBD2
J: TRBJ2-7
V: TRBV2
CDR3: CASSELSAGGHEQYF
DNA: TGTGCCAGCAGTGAATTATCAGCGGGAGGGCACGAGCAGTACTTC

size: -
D: -
J: TRBJ1-5
V: TRBV6-1
CDR3: CASSEFSRLGNQPQHF
DNA: TGTGCCAGCAGTGAATTTTCCAGGTTGGGCAATCAGCCCCAGCATTTT

size: once
D: -
J: TRBJ1-2
V: TRBV29-1
CDR3: CSVEDPQGYGYTF
DNA: TGCAGCGTTGAAGACCCCCAGGGATATGGCTACACCTTC

size: -
D: TRBD2
J: TRBJ2-7
V: TRBV7-3
CDR3: CASSPNLAGDEQYF
DNA: TGTGCCAGCAGCCCCAACCTAGCGGGAGATGAGCAGTACTTC

size: once
D: TRBD1
J: TRBJ1-5
V: TRBV2
CDR3: CASRGTETYQPQHF
DNA: TGTGCCAGCAGGGGGACAGAGACCTATCAGCCCCAGCATTTT

size: -
D: -
J: TRBJ1-1
V: TRBV7-2
CDR3: CASSPRGGGRDTEAFF
DNA: TGTGCCAGCAGCCCTAGGGGGGGCGGTAGGGACACTGAAGCTTTCTTT

size: -
D: -
J: TRBJ1-2
V: TRBV27
CDR3: CASSLEGYYGYTF
DNA: TGTGCCAGCAGTTTGGAGGGATACTATGGCTACACCTTC